The present TCR beta chain was sequenced within a study of beta chain features in type 1 diabetes (dated by TCRdb to the late 2010s). With regard to the full study: No differences in mean age, gender distribution, total cell number or subset yield were found between patients and healthy donors. Across all samples, roughly 110,000,000 sorted cells were examined, and cell number per subset correlated strongly with RNA yield. The study compared the TCRB repertoires of sorted circulating CD4+ T cell subsets in recently diagnosed type 1 diabetes patients with those in matched healthy donors. Regulatory and stem cell-like memory subsets were obtained from only 8 patients and about 8 healthy donors, while naive and central memory subsets were obtained from all 30 or so donors. The investigation overall reported the following: Because cDNA was sequenced instead of genomic DNA, activated cells with high expression could be over-represented, although the groups did not differ in activation or CD3 levels. HLA sub-analyses involved small numbers of individuals, so any influence of HLA type on TCRB rearrangement remained unresolved. Naive, central memory and regulatory TCRB repertoires appeared to be more alike among patients than among healthy donors. At VDJ recombination sites, type 1 diabetes patients had fewer insertions and more deleted nucleotides, which implies abnormalities in thymic rearrangement. Type 1 diabetes patients showed a moderate but significant shortening of TCRB CDR3 length in all four CD4+ subsets. PCR might favor shorter templates, but patient and control samples were amplified and corrected together, so any skew would affect both groups equally.

Comments on this clone: Which antigen it targets is not known. No quality values exist for individual bases; no much larger clone is one base distant.

From each donor, a single peripheral blood sample of approximately 110 mL on average was drawn into heparinised tubes. A BD FACSAria II and a panel including CD45RO, CCR7, CD25, CD127, CD95 and CD27 were used to sort naive, central memory, regulatory and stem cell-like memory CD4+ T cells. A purity above 95% was achieved for all sorted populations. Right away, PBMCs were isolated by Lymphoprep density gradient centrifugation and were stained directly, with no culture step. So that batch effects would be minimized, each experiment stained and sorted samples in pairs, pairing one healthy donor with one patient. All of the isolated RNA was reverse transcribed with the High Capacity cDNA Reverse Transcription Kit, so expressed TCRB transcripts were sequenced. Naive, central memory and regulatory T cell samples underwent deep immunoSEQ sequencing, averaging around 3.7 million total reads per sample. Sorted cells were lysed in RLT buffer, and RNA was extracted using DNase-treated RNeasy Micro or Mini kits according to cell number. Each cell subset was processed separately to prevent cross-contamination, with patient and healthy donor samples processed together. TCRB sequences were amplified from cDNA with the immunoSEQ multiplex PCR, producing 87-bp fragments spanning the CDR3 region. Sequencing of the amplicons was performed on the Illumina HiSeq platform. Per the source publication's procedure: PCR bias was corrected computationally using synthetic template baselines, and reads within Hamming distance 2 were collapsed, with unmergeable singletons discarded. By aligning reads against IMGT, V, D and J genes, CDR3 length, and insertions or deletions at six rearrangement sites were assigned. Within each subset, clonotype counts were normalized to the number of sorted cells before true diversity and Gini coefficients were calculated with the tcR R package. The overlap coefficient, calculated on TCRB nucleotide sequences, was used to quantify repertoire sharing. Out-of-frame TCRB sequences from naive cells were analyzed to stand in for the pre-selection repertoire. TCRdb stores this immuneACCESS table with in-frame sequences only. Part of the clones is absent; in the studies checked, under half of the shortfall reflects unresolved V genes, and no reason is known for the rest. V, J and clone size are those of that table, while D and trimming were read from the DNA. The sample records a few hundred thousand clones, approximately 15% of which are singletons. The top ten clonotypes cover roughly 0.035% of the sample.

V loses 0 bases of germline sequence and J loses 0 bases, and the interval between the two ends is 13 bases. Measured from the cysteine to the phenylalanine, the CDR3 is 16 residues long. The kept DNA is CDR3 alone, 48 bases in frame from the first base. CDR1 and CDR2 are drawn from the germline V gene: SGDLS, YYNGEE. The sequencing input was naive CD4+ T cells from blood. The sample's cell subset or site, from its label and the paper: true naive CD4+ T cells. This TCR was sampled from a man aged 25-40 years in good health. Rearrangement joined TRBV9 to TRBJ2-7; TRBD1 is a possible D gene, resting on 5 matching bases. The DNA sequence follows: TGTGCCAGCAGCGTAGGGAAGGACACCATCTCCTACGAGCAGTACTTC. Its translation reads: CASSVGKDTISYEQYF.